The 29 T cell receptor beta chains below come from one sample, sequenced in a study of control samples from healthy donors and cancer patients. Assay: immunoSEQ multiplex PCR; the TCRdb copy retains only in-frame clones and omits some. The sample consists of about 150,000 clones, 94% of them appearing once. Sample: blood. These receptors all stem from a woman aged 18-29 years in good health.

The chain couples TRBV28 to TRBJ2-7, with a tentative D call TRBD2 (5 bases). The CDR3 is 14 residues long. Per the germline V gene, CDR1 is MDHEN and CDR2 is SYDVKM. Here the CDR3 reads CATAGSDPPYEQYF. The CDR3, as DNA: TGTGCTACCGCTGGTAGCGACCCTCCCTACGAGCAGTACTTC.

V and J are TRBV6-2 or TRBV6-3 and TRBJ1-3; unclear D gene. CDR3 size: 18 residues. The V and J ends lost 2 bases and 0 bases respectively, with 17 bases between them. Germline loops: CDR1 MNHEY, CDR2 SVGEGT. The CDR3 loop is CASSYDTDQSRSGNTIYF. The CDR3 DNA is TGTGCCAGCAGTTACGACACAGACCAATCCCGCTCTGGAAACACCATATATTTT.

This chain connects TRBV29-1 to TRBJ2-2; 8 nucleotides match TRBD2. Germline CDR1 and CDR2: SQVTM and ANQGSEA. CDR3 length equals 17 residues. The trim removed 3 bases at V and 5 bases at J, leaving 14 bases unmatched. The chain's CDR3 is CSVEGLGTGGWTGELFF. The CDR3 coding sequence is TGCAGCGTTGAGGGCCTTGGAACGGGAGGGTGGACCGGGGAGCTGTTTTTT.

The V call is TRBV6-6, the J call TRBJ2-5; D might be TRBD1 or TRBD2, each matching 5 bases. V lost 3 bases and J 8 bases, leaving 22 bases between the germline ends. This CDR3 contains 16 residues. CDR1 and CDR2 from the germline V gene are MNHNY and SVGAGI (reference sequence). CDR3 DNA sequence: TGTGCCAGCAGTTATGGCAGAGGGGAAGCTAAGGTCACCCAGTACTTC. This codes for CASSYGRGEAKVTQYF.

The chain combines TRBV6-5 with TRBJ2-7; possible D gene TRBD2, 6 bases. CDR3 length: 12 residues. V lost 6 bases, J lost 6 bases, and 12 bases lay in between. CDR1 is MNHEY, CDR2 SVGAGI, per germline. The CDR3 DNA follows: TGTGCCAGCAGCGCCTTGGGGGGCGAGCAGTACTTC. Residues: CASSALGGEQYF.

The J gene is TRBJ2-7, the V gene TRBV7-9; D unresolved. This CDR3 is 14 amino acids long. Trimming left V 4 bases short and J 0 bases short, with 10 bases between. Germline CDR1 is SEHNR and CDR2 is FQNEAQ (reference sequence). The CDR3 DNA reads as TGTGCCAGCAGCTCCGTCGGAAGCTCCTACGAGCAGTACTTC. Its protein product is CASSSVGSSYEQYF.

This chain uses TRBV19 with TRBJ2-7, with 8 nucleotides matching TRBD1. Germline V gene sequence: CDR1 LNHDA, CDR2 SQIVND (reference sequence). The V and J ends lost 8 bases and 3 bases, in that order; junction bases with no gene match: 9. The CDR3 is 14 amino acids. The CDR3 region has the DNA TGTGCCAGTGCTCAGGGCAGGGGGCTCTACGAGCAGTACTTC. It codes for CASAQGRGLYEQYF.

This chain connects TRBV19 to TRBJ1-6; a weak D match, TRBD1 (6 bases). This CDR3 spans 15 amino acids. V lost 5 bases and J lost 4, with 12 bases in between. Germline assignment: CDR1 LNHDA and CDR2 SQIVND (reference sequence). The CDR3 DNA is TGTGCCAGTAGTTTGGACAGATTATATAATTCACCCCTCCACTTT. Its translation is CASSLDRLYNSPLHF.

J is TRBJ2-3 and V is TRBV5-1; 8 bases align to TRBD1. The CDR3 totals 14 residues. V dropped 4 bases and J dropped 3; count of bases not matched to a gene: 4. Per the germline V gene, CDR1 is SGHRS and CDR2 is YFSETQ. The CDR3 spells CASSLGQATDTQYF. CDR3 nucleotide sequence: TGCGCCAGCAGCCTGGGACAGGCGACAGATACGCAGTATTTT. Drawing the rest from reference TRBV5-1 and TRBJ2-3, the complete variable domain is KAGVTQTPRYLIKTRGQQVTLSCSPISGHRSVSWYQQTPGQGLQFLFEYFSETQRNKGNFPGRFSGRQFSNSRSEMNVSTLELGDSALYLCASSLGQATDTQYFGPGTRLTVL.

The chain uses TRBV12-3 or TRBV12-4 and TRBJ1-5; D perhaps matches TRBD1 (5 bases). Trimming removed 5 bases from V and 4 bases from J, with 9 bases in between. The CDR3 has 13 amino acids. DNA for the CDR3: TGTGCCAGCAGTCGGGACCCTAATCAGCCCCAGCATTTT. As protein: CASSRDPNQPQHF.

The genes are TRBV18 and TRBJ1-1; D is possibly TRBD1 (5 bases). The CDR3 runs 14 residues. Looked up from germline, CDR1 is KGHSH and CDR2 is LQKENI. Trimming shortened V by 5 bases and J by 10 bases, and 20 bases separated the two germline ends. The CDR3 sequence is CASSNSSGTLGAFF. CDR3 bases: TGTGCCAGCTCAAACTCCTCCGGGACCCTGGGAGCTTTCTTT.

This chain uses TRBV29-1 with TRBJ1-2, with TRBD1 identical over 7 bases. Trimming cost V 4 bases and J 2 bases; bases outside gene matches: 22. This CDR3 has 19 residues. Germline V gives CDR1 SQVTM, CDR2 ANQGSEA. CDR3 nucleotide sequence: TGCAGCGTTGGACAAAGTGACAGGGATACAACCAGGGGGAACTATGGCTACACCTTC. Protein product: CSVGQSDRDTTRGNYGYTF.

The J gene is TRBJ1-3, the V gene TRBV5-1; 7 bases line up with TRBD1. Germline assignment: CDR1 SGHRS and CDR2 YFSETQ. V lost 4 bases, J lost 4 bases, and 5 bases stayed unmatched. The CDR3 totals 14 residues. CDR3 coding DNA: TGCGCCAGCAGCCCCGGGACAGTAGGAAACACCATATATTTT. Amino acids: CASSPGTVGNTIYF.

This rearrangement joins TRBV18 to TRBJ2-3; 7 bases are shared with TRBD2. V was pared by 1 base and J by 8 bases, with 9 bases of the junction left unmatched. Germline CDR1 KGHSH, CDR2 LQKENI. This CDR3 region has 15 residues. The CDR3 nucleotides are TGTGCCAGCTCACCACTGGCGGGAGAATTGGGTACGCAGTATTTT. Residues: CASSPLAGELGTQYF. The entire variable domain, with the rest obtained from reference TRBV18 and TRBJ2-3, is as follows: NAGVMQNPRHLVRRRGQEARLRCSPMKGHSHVYWYRQLPEEGLKFMVYLQKENIIDESGMPKERFSAEFPKEGPSILRIQQVVRGDSAAYFCASSPLAGELGTQYFGPGTRLTVL.

The chain joins TRBV7-6 to TRBJ1-4; D may be TRBD1 (5 bases). V was clipped by 1 base and J by 7 bases, with 13 bases between them. This CDR3 spans 15 amino acids. The germline CDR1 and CDR2 sequences are SGHVS and FNYEAQ. CDR3 nucleotide sequence: TGTGCCAGCAGCTTAGGAGTGCAGGGCAGTGAAAAACTGTTTTTT. Its protein is CASSLGVQGSEKLFF.

V usage is TRBV27 and J usage is TRBJ2-1; no reliable D call. The ends were cut back, 3 bases at V and 6 bases at J, with 15 bases in the middle. This CDR3 comprises 15 residues. Germline V CDR1 and CDR2: MNHEY, SMNVEV (reference sequence). The CDR3 coding sequence is TGTGCCAGCAGTTTTTCTGCCGGAACGGGCAATGAGCAGTTCTTC. This sequence encodes CASSFSAGTGNEQFF.

The chain joins TRBV6-5 to TRBJ1-1; D is ambiguous. V shed 0 bases and J shed 1 base, with 6 bases lying between them. The germline V gene encodes CDR1 MNHEY and CDR2 SVGAGI. The CDR3 contains 14 residues. The CDR3: CASSYSMWNTEAFF. The CDR3 DNA sequence: TGTGCCAGCAGTTACTCGATGTGGAACACTGAAGCTTTCTTT.

This chain connects TRBV19 to TRBJ2-3; D is perhaps TRBD1 (5 bases). Looked up from germline, CDR1 is LNHDA and CDR2 is SQIVND (reference sequence). The CDR3 loop spans 14 amino acids. Trimming left V 5 bases short and J 0 bases short, with 9 bases between. The CDR3 is CASSVTVSTDTQYF. DNA of the CDR3: TGTGCCAGTAGTGTGACAGTTAGCACAGATACGCAGTATTTT. Filled out from reference TRBV19 and TRBJ2-3, the complete variable domain reads DGGITQSPKYLFRKEGQNVTLSCEQNLNHDAMYWYRQDPGQGLRLIYYSQIVNDFQKGDIAEGYSVSREKKESFPLTVTSAQKNPTAFYLCASSVTVSTDTQYFGPGTRLTVL.

This clone came up once. The chain has TRBV4-3 and TRBJ2-7, with D perhaps TRBD2 (6 bases). Germline CDR1 LGHNA, CDR2 YSLEER. With 0 bases removed from V and 5 bases from J, the gap between germline ends came to 17 bases. There are 16 residues in the CDR3. CDR3 loop: CASSQERVWRGHEQYF. The CDR3 DNA reads as TGCGCCAGCAGCCAAGAGAGGGTATGGAGGGGCCACGAGCAGTACTTC.

The J gene is TRBJ1-2, the V gene TRBV7-2; maybe TRBD1 (5 bases). V was pared by 2 bases and J by 11 bases, with 15 bases between. Germline V lookup: CDR1 SGHTA, CDR2 FQGNSA. The CDR3 is 13 amino acids. CDR3 protein: CASSLHGDGGYTF. The CDR3 DNA follows: TGTGCCAGCAGCTTACATGGGGACGGGGGTTACACCTTC.

This clone was detected many times. J is TRBJ1-2 and V is TRBV14; D unresolved. The CDR3 consists of 10 residues. V lost 5 bases to trimming and J lost 7 bases, with 5 bases between them. In germline, CDR1 is SGHDN, CDR2 FVKESK. The chain's CDR3 is CASSVGGYTF. The CDR3 DNA sequence: TGTGCCAGCAGCGTGGGTGGCTACACCTTC.

The gene calls are TRBV12-3 or TRBV12-4 and TRBJ1-3; D gene unclear. V gave up 2 bases and J gave up 6 bases, with 5 bases separating them. This CDR3 spans 12 amino acids. The chain's CDR3 is CASSLYENTIYF. The CDR3 DNA follows: TGTGCCAGCAGTTTATATGAAAACACCATATATTTT.

This chain connects TRBV15 to TRBJ1-1; 8 nucleotides agree with TRBD1. V gave up 1 base and J gave up 6 bases; unmatched junction bases: 4. Germline V gene data show CDR1 as LNHNV and CDR2 as YYDKDF (reference sequence). This CDR3 has 14 amino acids. The CDR3: CATSRGTGGSEAFF. Written as DNA, the CDR3 is TGTGCCACCAGCAGAGGAACAGGGGGGTCTGAAGCTTTCTTT.

The rearrangement links TRBV5-8 to TRBJ1-4; 11 bases are a match to TRBD1. Germline CDR1 and CDR2: SGHTS and YDEGEE. The CDR3 is 16 residues long. With 3 bases clipped from V and 3 bases from J, the junction kept 4 bases outside the gene matches. The CDR3 here is CASSSGQGAANEKLFF. The CDR3 DNA sequence: TGTGCCAGCAGCTCCGGACAGGGGGCGGCTAATGAAAAACTGTTTTTT.

The chain joins TRBV2 to TRBJ2-7; D is undetermined. The CDR3 spans 11 residues. The germline V gene has CDR1 SNHLY and CDR2 FYNNEI. The V and J ends lost 6 bases and 6 bases respectively, with 9 bases between them. The CDR3 here is CASSDRSEQYF. The CDR3 DNA sequence: TGTGCCAGCAGCGATCGGAGCGAGCAGTACTTC.

This chain connects TRBV3-1 (or the pseudogene TRBV3-2) to TRBJ2-3; unclear D gene. V lost 4 bases to trimming and J lost 2 bases, with 13 bases between them. Germline CDR1 is LGHDT and CDR2 is YNNKEL (reference sequence). The CDR3 has 15 residues. CDR3 sequence: CASSPMGIITDTQYF. As DNA, the CDR3 is TGTGCCAGCAGCCCTATGGGTATAATCACAGATACGCAGTATTTT.

The chain couples TRBV29-1 to TRBJ1-1, with D unresolved. Trimming shortened V by 4 bases and J by 1 base, and 7 bases separated the two germline ends. Germline V CDR1 and CDR2: SQVTM, ANQGSEA. The CDR3 runs 12 residues. The CDR3 bases are TGCAGCGTTGGACGAAAGAACACTGAAGCTTTCTTT. It is translated as CSVGRKNTEAFF.

The table lists this clone with a count of one. The chain links TRBV2 to TRBJ1-3, with no clear D. CDR3 size: 14 residues. Germline V gene sequence: CDR1 SNHLY, CDR2 FYNNEI. Trimming removed 4 bases at V and 1 base at J, with 8 bases between. The DNA for the CDR3 is TGTGCCAGCAGTGCAGAACTTTCTGGAAACACCATATATTTT. This sequence encodes CASSAELSGNTIYF.

The chain couples TRBV5-1 to TRBJ2-3; 11 bases map to TRBD2. J was trimmed by 2 bases and V by 4 bases; bases with no gene match: 3. Germline V gives CDR1 SGHRS, CDR2 YFSETQ. CDR3 length: 15 amino acids. The CDR3 loop is CASSNSGGVTDTQYF. CDR3 nucleotide sequence: TGCGCCAGCAGCAATAGCGGGGGGGTCACAGATACGCAGTATTTT.